The 26 T cell receptor beta chains listed next were all sequenced from one sample in a study of T cell repertoires in cytomegalovirus infection. TCRdb passed the reads through MiXCR, listing each CDR3 protein once. The sample shows hundreds of thousands of distinct CDR3 sequences, 8% to 9.5% of them seen only once. Sequencing was performed on PBMCs. These TCRs come from a human donor in good health (CMV status not recorded). Some clones in this sample may be carry-over from other donors' samples.

This clonotype was seen repeatedly, ten times or more. CDR3 in amino acids: CAISSAKSGANVLTF. CDR3 nucleotide sequence: TGTGCCATCAGTTCGGCGAAGTCTGGGGCCAACGTCCTGACTTTC. J is TRBJ2-6 and V is TRBV10-3; D is unclear. Trimming removed 5 bases at V and 1 base at J, with 9 bases between. Germline V CDR1 and CDR2: ENHRY, SYGVKD. The CDR3 covers 15 residues.

Comment on this clonotype: With a much larger clone just one base away, this may be a read error. The chain has TRBV5-1 and TRBJ2-3; no definite D call. The CDR3 consists of 16 residues. Germline CDR1 is SGHRS and CDR2 is YFSETQ. V was cut by 5 bases and J by 0 bases, with 16 bases left in between. The DNA of the CDR3 is TGCGCCAGCAGTGGAAGGCTTCGTCCTAGCACAGATACGCAGTATTTT. Its translation is CASSGRLRPSTDTQYF. The complete variable domain, with remaining parts taken from reference TRBV5-1 and TRBJ2-3, reads KAGVTQTPRYLIKTRGQQVTLSCSPISGHRSVSWYQQTPGQGLQFLFEYFSETQRNKGNFPGRFSGRQFSNSRSEMNVSTLELGDSALYLCASSGRLRPSTDTQYFGPGTRLTVL.

This clonotype occurred many times. This chain uses TRBV20-1 with TRBJ1-1; 8 bases are a match to TRBD1. CDR1 and CDR2 (germline): DFQATT, SNEGSKA (reference sequence). This CDR3 region has 15 residues. V lost 6 bases to trimming and J lost 8 bases; unmatched junction nucleotides: 17. Here the CDR3 DNA reads TGCAGTGCGAGATTCCAGGGGGCCTGGAAACAGGAAGCTTTCTTT. This translates into CSARFQGAWKQEAFF.

This clonotype was detected many times. The chain links TRBV6-6 to TRBJ2-7; D is ambiguous. The CDR3 is 15 amino acids. Germline V gene data show CDR1 as MNHNY and CDR2 as SVGAGI (reference sequence). V lost 0 bases to trimming and J lost 0 bases, with 9 bases between them. CDR3: CASSYSTASSYEQYF. The CDR3 DNA reads as TGTGCCAGCAGTTACTCGACCGCTAGCTCCTACGAGCAGTACTTC.

At least ten counts were recorded for this clonotype. The chain links TRBV6-1 to TRBJ1-6, with D possibly TRBD1 on 5 matching bases. Germline CDR1 MNHNS, CDR2 SASEGT. V lost 7 bases and J 10 bases, leaving 17 bases between the germline ends. This CDR3 has 14 residues. CDR3 nucleotide sequence: TGTGCCAGCACTGCGGGGGGGTCGGAATCACCCCTCCACTTT. Amino acids: CASTAGGSESPLHF.

The chain has TRBV6-5 and TRBJ2-1, with 7 positions matching TRBD2. In germline, CDR1 is MNHEY, CDR2 SVGAGI. V gave up 0 bases and J gave up 2 bases; unmatched junction bases: 7. The length of the CDR3 is 17 residues. CDR3 protein: CASSYSLPGGPYNEQFF. CDR3 DNA sequence: TGTGCCAGCAGTTACTCGTTACCGGGAGGACCCTACAATGAGCAGTTCTTC.

Of note for this clonotype: At one of its ends the junction is not consistent with the germline gene, which may arise from a read error. The chain joins TRBV20-1 to TRBJ2-7, with 7 nucleotides matching TRBD2. The CDR3 is made up of 14 amino acids. CDR1 and CDR2 (germline): DFQATT, SNEGSKA (reference sequence). The CDR3 here is CRARMASGGYEQYF. CDR3 sequence (DNA): TGCAGAGCTAGAATGGCTAGCGGAGGCTACGAGCAGTACTTC.

The rearrangement joins TRBV15 to TRBJ2-1; 11 bases match TRBD1. In germline, CDR1 is LNHNV, CDR2 YYDKDF (reference sequence). The CDR3 length is 15 residues. The V segment lost 1 base and the J segment 7 bases; nucleotides outside the gene matches: 3. The CDR3 is CATSRAGTGGNEQFF. The CDR3 nucleotides are TGTGCCACCAGCAGAGCAGGGACAGGGGGAAATGAGCAGTTCTTC.

There are many counts of this clonotype. The chain is built from TRBV7-2 and TRBJ2-5; 7 bases agree with TRBD1. This CDR3 comprises 15 residues. V lost 5 bases, J lost 1 base, and 7 bases stayed unmatched. Germline CDR1 SGHTA, CDR2 FQGNSA. For the CDR3, the DNA is TGTGCCAGCAGCAAACAGGGGATCTCCCAAGAGACCCAGTACTTC. This translates into CASSKQGISQETQYF. The full variable domain, with the rest looked up from reference TRBV7-2 and TRBJ2-5, is GAGVSQSPSNKVTEKGKDVELRCDPISGHTALYWYRQSLGQGLEFLIYFQGNSAPDKSGLPSDRFSAERTGGSVSTLTIQRTQQEDSAVYLCASSKQGISQETQYFGPGTRLLVL.

This chain uses TRBV25-1 with TRBJ2-1; D is possibly TRBD1 (6 bases). Per germline, CDR1 MGHDK and CDR2 SYGVNS. The CDR3 length is 13 residues. Trimming removed 7 bases from V and 4 bases from J, with 11 bases in between. CDR3 DNA: TGTGCCAGCAATACAGGGATGTACAATGAGCAGTTCTTC. It translates to CASNTGMYNEQFF.

In this sample, this clonotype turned up a few times. The chain combines TRBV4-3 with TRBJ2-1, with 10 bases that match TRBD2. J gave up 8 bases and V 1 base, and 11 bases lay outside the gene matches. The CDR3 is 17 amino acids. Germline V gives CDR1 LGHNA, CDR2 YSLEER. The CDR3 is CASSQGSSGSVFDEQFF. CDR3 DNA: TGCGCCAGCAGCCAAGGATCTAGCGGGAGTGTTTTCGATGAGCAGTTCTTC.

This clonotype was seen more than once but under ten times. J is TRBJ2-3 and V is TRBV11-3; D is uncertain. V was clipped by 7 bases and J by 2 bases, with 1 base between them. CDR1 and CDR2 (germline): SGHNT, YENEEA. This CDR3 has 10 amino acids. CDR3: CASITDTQYF. In nucleotides, the CDR3 is TGTGCCAGCATCACAGATACGCAGTATTTT.

This rearrangement joins TRBV5-1 to TRBJ2-6; D is undetermined. Germline CDR1 is SGHRS and CDR2 is YFSETQ. There are 17 residues in the CDR3. The V end lost 4 bases, the J end lost 0 bases, and 14 bases lay between the germline ends. CDR3 bases: TGCGCCAGCAGCCCCCCCGCTACTGCCTCTGGGGCCAACGTCCTGACTTTC. Translating gives CASSPPATASGANVLTF.

This clonotype was observed at least ten times. This chain joins TRBV7-8 and TRBJ1-5; D not resolved. The germline V and J ends were trimmed by 5 bases and 3 bases, with 14 bases remaining between them. This CDR3 region has 15 residues. Germline CDR1 reads SGHVS; CDR2 reads FQNEAQ. CDR3 region: CASSLAILSNQPQHF. CDR3 in DNA: TGTGCCAGCAGCCTCGCTATTTTGTCCAATCAGCCCCAGCATTTT. The variable domain in full, completed from reference TRBV7-8 and TRBJ1-5, reads GAGVSQSPRYKVAKRGQDVALRCDPISGHVSLFWYQQALGQGPEFLTYFQNEAQLDKSGLPSDRFFAERPEGSVSTLKIQRTQQEDSAVYLCASSLAILSNQPQHFGDGTRLSIL.

This clonotype was seen many times. The chain recombines TRBV29-1 with TRBJ2-5; D might be TRBD1 or TRBD2, each matching 7 bases. CDR1 and CDR2 from the germline V gene are SQVTM and ANQGSEA. The length of the CDR3 is 14 residues. The V and J ends lost 3 bases and 5 bases respectively, with 16 bases between them. The CDR3 loop reads CSVDPTGRVETQYF. CDR3 nucleotides: TGCAGCGTTGACCCGACAGGGAGGGTTGAGACCCAGTACTTC.

The table lists this clonotype with many counts. CDR3 sequence reads: CASSFPSGTGGPNEKLFF. The CDR3 region has the DNA TGTGCCAGCAGCTTCCCCTCAGGGACAGGGGGACCTAATGAAAAACTGTTTTTT. The chain has TRBV7-9 and TRBJ1-4, with 11 bases lining up with TRBD1. The CDR3 totals 18 residues. Germline V gene lookup returns CDR1 SEHNR and CDR2 FQNEAQ (reference sequence). Losses at the gene ends were 3 bases for V and 3 bases for J; bases not matched to a gene: 9. The full variable domain, rest sourced from reference TRBV7-9 and TRBJ1-4, is DTGVSQNPRHKITKRGQNVTFRCDPISEHNRLYWYRQTLGQGPEFLTYFQNEAQLEKSRLLSDRFSAERPKGSFSTLEIQRTEQGDSAMYLCASSFPSGTGGPNEKLFFGSGTQLSVL.

This clonotype was detected only a few times. V gene TRBV15 combines with J gene TRBJ1-6; no reliable D call. Germline V gene lookup returns CDR1 LNHNV and CDR2 YYDKDF (reference sequence). Deletions cut 0 bases from V and 11 bases from J, with 14 bases between. The CDR3 has 15 residues. The CDR3 DNA is TGTGCCACCAGCAGAGATCGTGGTTTAAACGCACCCCTCCACTTT. The encoded protein is CATSRDRGLNAPLHF.

The V call is TRBV6-2 or TRBV6-3, the J call TRBJ1-1; D not certain. Germline assignment: CDR1 MNHEY and CDR2 SVGEGT. The V end lost 6 bases, the J end lost 0 bases, and 11 bases lay between the germline ends. CDR3 length: 14 amino acids. The CDR3 nucleotides are TGTGCCAGCAGGATAGGGAATATGAACACTGAAGCTTTCTTT. Amino acids: CASRIGNMNTEAFF.

This clonotype was counted many times. The chain recombines TRBV19 with TRBJ2-2, with TRBD2 as a possible D gene (6 bases). Germline V lookup: CDR1 LNHDA, CDR2 SQIVND (reference sequence). Trimming removed 5 bases from V and 2 bases from J, with 15 bases in between. The CDR3 totals 16 residues. In DNA, the CDR3 is TGTGCCAGTAGTCCCCTCCCGGGAGAAAACACCGGGGAGCTGTTTTTT. This gives the protein CASSPLPGENTGELFF.

This clonotype was recorded many times. The chain links TRBV5-6 to TRBJ2-7; perhaps TRBD2 as D (6 bases). The ends were cut back, 4 bases at V and 5 bases at J, with 22 bases in the middle. Germline V gene data show CDR1 as SGHDT and CDR2 as YYEEEE. This CDR3 is built from 16 residues. The CDR3 DNA sequence: TGTGCCAGCAGCCCGGCCAGGATCGCGGGGAGGAACGAGCAGTACTTC. It translates to CASSPARIAGRNEQYF.

The chain has TRBV28 and TRBJ1-4; no clear D. Germline V lookup: CDR1 MDHEN, CDR2 SYDVKM. The CDR3 extends over 14 amino acids. V gave up 3 bases and J gave up 5 bases, with 10 bases separating them. The CDR3 loop reads CASSFGEGNEKLFF. CDR3 nucleotide sequence: TGTGCCAGCAGTTTCGGTGAAGGGAATGAAAAACTGTTTTTT.

Many counts were recorded for this clonotype. This chain links TRBV7-2 with TRBJ2-5; a possible D gene is TRBD2 (7 bases). The CDR3 covers 16 residues. Germline V gene lookup returns CDR1 SGHTA and CDR2 FQGNSA. The ends were cut back, 6 bases at V and 5 bases at J, with 22 bases in the middle. The CDR3 bases are TGTGCCAGCAGTCCCTCGAGAGGGGGGGCTTGGGAGACCCAGTACTTC. It codes for CASSPSRGGAWETQYF.

Notes on this clonotype: A much more abundant neighbour one base away suggests this may be a read error. The V gene is TRBV6-1, the J gene TRBJ1-1; TRBD1 agrees at 10 bases. This CDR3 comprises 14 residues. CDR1 is MNHNS and CDR2 is SASEGT in the germline V gene. V dropped 5 bases and J dropped 4; count of bases not matched to a gene: 4. CDR3 region: CASSRQGASTEAFF. The DNA of the CDR3 is TGTGCCAGCAGTCGACAGGGGGCGAGCACTGAAGCTTTCTTT.

V is TRBV19 and J is TRBJ2-1; D is perhaps TRBD1 or TRBD2 (6 bases each). Trimming removed 5 bases at V and 0 bases at J, with 11 bases between. This CDR3 comprises 15 residues. Germline-derived CDR1 and CDR2 are LNHDA and SQIVND (reference sequence). The CDR3 DNA reads as TGTGCCAGTAGTCGGGGGCCGAGCTCCTACAATGAGCAGTTCTTC. Protein product: CASSRGPSSYNEQFF. The complete variable domain, with remaining parts taken from reference TRBV19 and TRBJ2-1, reads DGGITQSPKYLFRKEGQNVTLSCEQNLNHDAMYWYRQDPGQGLRLIYYSQIVNDFQKGDIAEGYSVSREKKESFPLTVTSAQKNPTAFYLCASSRGPSSYNEQFFGPGTRLTVL.

V usage is TRBV11-3 and J usage is TRBJ2-1, with D unclear. CDR3 length: 16 amino acids. Germline V gene data show CDR1 as SGHNT and CDR2 as YENEEA. The V gene lost 2 bases and the J gene lost 6 bases, with 17 bases spanning the gap. CDR3 bases: TGTGCCAGCAGCTTAAGTTCCGGAGTCCAACGCAATGAGCAGTTCTTC. Translation: CASSLSSGVQRNEQFF.

This clonotype has a handful of counts. The chain recombines TRBV6-6 with TRBJ2-2; 12 nucleotides agree with TRBD2. This CDR3 has 14 residues. CDR1 is MNHNY, CDR2 SVGAGI, per germline (reference sequence). After removal of 5 bases from V and 11 bases from J, the junction contained 6 bases not matched to a gene. CDR3 sequence: CASSPTSGGRELFF. The DNA of the CDR3 is TGTGCCAGCAGTCCGACTAGCGGGGGCCGCGAGCTGTTTTTT.